Presented here are 32 T cell receptor beta chains from one specimen sequenced in a study of early T cells in non-severe SARS-CoV-2 infection. One entry per CDR3 protein, called by TCRdb with MiXCR from the 5' RACE reads. The table has more than 75,000 distinct CDR3 sequences, over 10% seen once. The sequencing sample was made of whole blood. The receptors were sampled from an adult who was a healthcare worker with PCR-confirmed SARS-CoV-2 infection or an uninfected control (not recorded which).

The CDR3 spells CASSLGPTGTEETQYF. CDR3 in DNA: TGTGCCAGCAGCTTGGGGCCGACAGGGACCGAAGAGACCCAGTACTTC. The chain is built from TRBV5-6 and TRBJ2-5; TRBD1 matches at 7 bases. Trimming removed 0 bases from V and 3 bases from J; junction bases left unmatched: 8. The germline V gene encodes CDR1 SGHDT and CDR2 YYEEEE. There are 16 residues in the CDR3.

This clonotype was seen a handful of times. V usage is TRBV7-6 and J usage is TRBJ2-5, with a tentative D call TRBD2 (6 bases). The CDR3 has 14 amino acids. Trimming took 5 bases from V and 8 from J, leaving 18 bases between them. Germline V lookup: CDR1 SGHVS, CDR2 FNYEAQ. This chain's CDR3 is CASSPGGSPVTQYF. CDR3 nucleotide sequence: TGTGCCAGCAGCCCCGGGGGATCGCCGGTCACCCAGTACTTC.

This sequence joins TRBV5-1 and TRBJ2-7; 7 bases are a match to TRBD1. Germline trimming cut 2 bases from V and 3 bases from J; bases unmatched to any gene: 5. The germline V gene encodes CDR1 SGHRS and CDR2 YFSETQ. This CDR3 has 14 residues. CDR3 region: CASSFGTAYYEQYF. CDR3 sequence (DNA): TGCGCCAGCAGCTTCGGGACAGCTTACTACGAGCAGTACTTC.

This rearrangement joins TRBV29-1 to TRBJ2-7; D unclear. The CDR3 has 11 residues. CDR1 and CDR2 from the germline V gene are SQVTM and ANQGSEA. The V end was cut by 4 bases, the J end by 2 bases, with 6 bases between. The CDR3 DNA follows: TGCAGCGTTGGGGCAACCTACGAGCAGTACTTC. Translated, it gives CSVGATYEQYF.

This clonotype was seen a few times. This chain uses TRBV2 with TRBJ2-1; tentative D call: TRBD2 (6 bases). The V and J ends lost 2 bases and 2 bases respectively, with 16 bases between them. From germline, CDR1 is SNHLY and CDR2 FYNNEI. The CDR3 runs to 17 residues. The CDR3 DNA is TGTGCCAGCAGTGAATCTAACCCCCTAGCGACCTACAATGAGCAGTTCTTC. It encodes CASSESNPLATYNEQFF.

At least ten counts were recorded for this clonotype. CDR3 sequence: CATSPRDSSYNEQFF. In nucleotides, the CDR3 is TGTGCCACCAGTCCCCGGGACAGCTCCTACAATGAGCAGTTCTTC. The gene calls are TRBV24-1 and TRBJ2-1; 7 bases are a match to TRBD1. CDR1 and CDR2 from the germline V gene are KGHDR and SFDVKD. There are 15 residues in the CDR3. The V segment lost 6 bases and the J segment 0 bases; nucleotides outside the gene matches: 4.

The genes are TRBV7-2 and TRBJ1-6, with D perhaps TRBD1 (5 bases). This CDR3 is 15 amino acids long. The germline V and J ends were trimmed by 5 bases and 8 bases, with 16 bases remaining between them. Germline loops: CDR1 SGHTA, CDR2 FQGNSA. The CDR3 protein is CASSPQGNGDSPLHF. DNA for the CDR3: TGTGCCAGCAGCCCCCAGGGTAACGGGGATTCACCCCTCCACTTT.

This clonotype was counted only a few times. The J gene is TRBJ2-7, the V gene TRBV3-1, with 7 bases fitting TRBD2. The trim removed 4 bases at V and 2 bases at J, leaving 5 bases unmatched. The CDR3 has 14 amino acids. Germline V lookup: CDR1 LGHDT, CDR2 YNNKEL (reference sequence). The CDR3 nucleotides read TGTGCCAGCAGCCGAGGACTAGTCCCCTACGAGCAGTACTTC. As protein: CASSRGLVPYEQYF.

This clonotype was detected a few times. This chain connects TRBV12-3 or TRBV12-4 to TRBJ1-6; D is perhaps TRBD1 (5 bases). Trimming took 1 base from V and 8 from J, leaving 15 bases between them. CDR3 length: 16 amino acids. The CDR3 DNA sequence: TGTGCCAGCAGTTTAGGAAGGGGCGCGAGGTATTCACCCCTCCACTTT. Translated, it gives CASSLGRGARYSPLHF.

CDR3 sequence reads: CASSSQGGIQYF. Written as DNA, the CDR3 is TGTGCCAGCAGTTCACAGGGGGGGATTCAGTACTTC. The chain has TRBV12-3 or TRBV12-4 and TRBJ2-4, with D possibly matching TRBD1 (8 bases). This CDR3 region has 12 residues. V lost 4 bases and J lost 10, with 11 bases in between.

This clonotype was seen only a few times. The chain couples TRBV28 to TRBJ2-2; 8 positions agree with TRBD1. This CDR3 has 17 amino acids. Trimming removed 4 bases from V and 1 base from J; junction bases left unmatched: 8. Germline CDR1 MDHEN, CDR2 SYDVKM. The CDR3 region is CASSSLPTGENTGELFF. The CDR3 region has the DNA TGTGCCAGCAGTTCACTCCCGACAGGGGAGAACACCGGGGAGCTGTTTTTT.

The chain combines TRBV3-1 with TRBJ2-7; D unclear. The CDR3 totals 13 residues. CDR1 and CDR2 from the germline V gene are LGHDT and YNNKEL (reference sequence). Trimming left V 3 bases short and J 2 bases short, with 8 bases between. As DNA, the CDR3 is TGTGCCAGCAGCCATGGCAGGACCTACGAGCAGTACTTC. It codes for CASSHGRTYEQYF.

This clonotype has only a few counts. This chain uses TRBV18 with TRBJ2-5; D remains ambiguous. The CDR3 consists of 13 residues. V lost 2 bases to trimming and J lost 5 bases, with 9 bases between them. Germline V gene lookup returns CDR1 KGHSH and CDR2 LQKENI. This CDR3 is CASSPGSVETQYF. The CDR3 DNA is TGTGCCAGCTCACCAGGGTCGGTGGAGACCCAGTACTTC.

At least ten counts were recorded for this clonotype. The chain employs TRBV20-1 and TRBJ1-6; D gene uncertain. The V end was cut by 5 bases, the J end by 1 base, with 9 bases between. The CDR3 sequence is 14 residues long. Germline lookup yields CDR1 DFQATT and CDR2 SNEGSKA (reference sequence). CDR3 protein: CSALRVSYNSPLHF. Here the CDR3 DNA reads TGCAGTGCTCTTAGGGTGTCCTATAATTCACCCCTCCACTTT.

This clonotype was observed many times. The chain couples TRBV18 to TRBJ2-7; D is uncertain. V shed 3 bases and J shed 3 bases, with 9 bases lying between them. Germline V gene lookup returns CDR1 KGHSH and CDR2 LQKENI. The CDR3 length is 13 residues. The CDR3 coding sequence is TGTGCCAGCTCACCTCTAGGGAACTACGAGCAGTACTTC. Protein sequence: CASSPLGNYEQYF.

Written as DNA, the CDR3 is TGTGCCAGCTCACCACTGACAGGACGCACAGATACGCAGTATTTT. Its translation: CASSPLTGRTDTQYF. The chain has TRBV18 and TRBJ2-3; possibly TRBD1 for D (6 bases). The CDR3 totals 15 residues. Germline V gives CDR1 KGHSH, CDR2 LQKENI. Trimming removed 1 base at V and 1 base at J, with 9 bases between.

Many counts were recorded for this clonotype. The chain joins TRBV3-1 to TRBJ2-1, with 10 bases matching TRBD2. V was pared by 7 bases and J by 8 bases, with 8 bases of the junction left unmatched. CDR1 and CDR2 (germline): LGHDT, YNNKEL (reference sequence). The CDR3 consists of 14 residues. CDR3 loop: CASMERGGLHEQFF. The CDR3 DNA is TGTGCCAGCATGGAGCGGGGGGGCCTCCATGAGCAGTTCTTC.

This clonotype was counted between two and nine times. The V gene is TRBV28, the J gene TRBJ2-1; 9 nucleotides match TRBD1. V was clipped by 5 bases and J by 15 bases; unmatched bases: 17. CDR3 length equals 15 residues. The V gene's germline CDR1 is MDHEN and CDR2 SYDVKM. The CDR3 bases are TGTGCCAGCAGTCCGAGGGACAGGGCGCTCCCGGACCTGTTCTTC. Translated, it gives CASSPRDRALPDLFF.

The rearrangement joins TRBV6-2 or TRBV6-3 to TRBJ1-1, with D maybe TRBD1 (5 bases). This CDR3 contains 15 residues. From germline, CDR1 is MNHEY and CDR2 SVGEGT. Trimming took off 2 bases at V and 1 base at J, with 11 bases between the two ends. In DNA form, the CDR3 reads TGTGCCAGCAGTTACGGGGGGATTCGGAACACTGAAGCTTTCTTT. Protein product: CASSYGGIRNTEAFF.

This clonotype was detected many times. This sequence joins TRBV3-1 and TRBJ2-7; TRBD1 aligns across 9 bases. Germline CDR1 LGHDT, CDR2 YNNKEL (reference sequence). The CDR3 runs 16 residues. V lost 0 bases to trimming and J lost 6 bases; unmatched junction nucleotides: 9. CDR3 loop: CASSQDPGQGSREQYF. The CDR3 DNA follows: TGTGCCAGCAGCCAAGATCCGGGACAGGGAAGCCGCGAGCAGTACTTC.

V and J are TRBV28 and TRBJ2-1, with D unresolved. The CDR3 sequence is 12 residues long. V was pared by 7 bases and J by 5 bases, with 9 bases between. Germline V gives CDR1 MDHEN, CDR2 SYDVKM. This chain's CDR3 is CASTHLNNEQFF. CDR3 DNA: TGTGCCAGCACTCACCTCAACAATGAGCAGTTCTTC.

V gene TRBV3-1 combines with J gene TRBJ2-6; TRBD1 aligns across 8 bases. Germline CDR1 is LGHDT and CDR2 is YNNKEL (reference sequence). The CDR3 consists of 18 residues. J gave up 0 bases and V 1 base, and 5 bases lay outside the gene matches. CDR3: CASSQGGQGLSGANVLTF. CDR3 nucleotides: TGTGCCAGCAGCCAAGGCGGACAGGGCCTCTCTGGGGCCAACGTCCTGACTTTC.

This clonotype appeared a few times. The chain links TRBV9 to TRBJ2-7, with D maybe TRBD1 (6 bases). The CDR3 has 15 amino acids. The germline gives CDR1 SGDLS, CDR2 YYNGEE. The V and J ends lost 0 bases and 4 bases respectively, with 14 bases between them. The CDR3 protein is CASSVDDAGVYEQYF. The CDR3 coding sequence is TGTGCCAGCAGCGTAGACGATGCAGGGGTGTACGAGCAGTACTTC.

This clonotype was picked up a small number of times. At one end, the junction sequence differs from germline, possibly due to a read error. This chain links TRBV5-1 with TRBJ1-1, with D possibly matching TRBD1 (5 bases). The CDR3 length is 14 residues. CDR1 is SGHRS, CDR2 YFSETQ, per germline. The CDR3 here is CASSLAWEDTEPFF. CDR3 DNA sequence: TGCGCCAGCAGCTTAGCCTGGGAGGACACTGAACCTTTCTTT.

This clonotype has just a few counts. The rearrangement links TRBV7-9 to TRBJ2-5, with D unresolved. The V gene's germline CDR1 is SEHNR and CDR2 FQNEAQ (reference sequence). The CDR3 contains 15 residues. V lost 4 bases, J lost 4 bases, and 16 bases lay in between. The CDR3 region is CASSYSSRVAETQYF. In DNA, the CDR3 is TGTGCCAGCAGCTACTCTTCTAGAGTTGCAGAGACCCAGTACTTC.

The J gene is TRBJ2-7, the V gene TRBV7-9; D perhaps matches TRBD1 (6 bases). Germline values: CDR1 SEHNR, CDR2 FQNEAQ (reference sequence). The CDR3 runs 13 residues. Trimming removed 4 bases at V and 4 bases at J, with 11 bases between. CDR3 DNA: TGTGCCAGCAGCTACAGGGTTAGTTACGAGCAGTACTTC. Translated, it gives CASSYRVSYEQYF.

This chain links TRBV5-1 with TRBJ1-5, with 7 bases aligning to TRBD1. This CDR3 spans 15 amino acids. Per the germline V gene, CDR1 is SGHRS and CDR2 is YFSETQ. The V segment lost 4 bases and the J segment 3 bases; nucleotides outside the gene matches: 7. The CDR3 region is CASSPQGGVNQPQHF. CDR3 DNA: TGCGCCAGCAGCCCCCAGGGGGGGGTCAATCAGCCCCAGCATTTT.

J is TRBJ1-4 and V is TRBV18; no definite D call. The germline V gene has CDR1 KGHSH and CDR2 LQKENI. V was pared by 3 bases and J by 4 bases, with 9 bases between. There are 14 residues in the CDR3. In DNA, the CDR3 is TGTGCCAGCTCACCGGAACAGATTAATGAAAAACTGTTTTTT. This codes for CASSPEQINEKLFF. Filled out from reference TRBV18 and TRBJ1-4, the complete variable domain reads NAGVMQNPRHLVRRRGQEARLRCSPMKGHSHVYWYRQLPEEGLKFMVYLQKENIIDESGMPKERFSAEFPKEGPSILRIQQVVRGDSAAYFCASSPEQINEKLFFGSGTQLSVL.

In its sample, this clonotype was seen a few times. The chain employs TRBV5-4 and TRBJ2-7; the D is unclear. The germline V gene encodes CDR1 SGHNT and CDR2 YYREEE (reference sequence). The CDR3 is made up of 13 amino acids. V lost 1 base and J lost 3, with 8 bases in between. CDR3 in amino acids: CASSLSLNYEQYF. CDR3 nucleotides: TGTGCCAGCAGCTTGAGTCTAAACTACGAGCAGTACTTC.

The V gene is TRBV29-1, the J gene TRBJ1-1; D is ambiguous. This CDR3 region has 12 residues. The germline V gene encodes CDR1 SQVTM and CDR2 ANQGSEA. V was clipped by 6 bases and J by 5 bases, with 13 bases between them. The CDR3 DNA sequence: TGCAGCGTCTACGATGAGGGAACTGAAGCTTTCTTT. It specifies CSVYDEGTEAFF. The variable domain in full, completed from reference TRBV29-1 and TRBJ1-1, reads SAVISQKPSRDICQRGTSLTIQCQVDSQVTMMFWYRQQPGQSLTLIATANQGSEATYESGFVIDKFPISRPNLTFSTLTVSNMSPEDSSIYLCSVYDEGTEAFFGQGTRLTVV.

J is TRBJ2-7 and V is TRBV5-1, with a weak D call TRBD1 (6 bases). The V gene lost 1 base and the J gene lost 4 bases, with 18 bases spanning the gap. The CDR3 has 16 residues. Germline V gene data show CDR1 as SGHRS and CDR2 as YFSETQ. The CDR3 loop reads CASSLTSGTSSYEQYF. The CDR3 coding sequence is TGCGCCAGCAGCTTGACATCCGGGACAAGCTCTTACGAGCAGTACTTC.

This clonotype was counted many times. CDR3 nucleotides: TGTGCCAGCAGCTACAGTAATCGGAGGTTTGTAGCTTTCTTT. Translated, it gives CASSYSNRRFVAFF. The J gene is TRBJ1-1, the V gene TRBV5-4; D unresolved. The V end was cut by 3 bases, the J end by 10 bases, with 19 bases between. Germline CDR1 is SGHNT and CDR2 is YYREEE (reference sequence). This CDR3 is 14 amino acids long.